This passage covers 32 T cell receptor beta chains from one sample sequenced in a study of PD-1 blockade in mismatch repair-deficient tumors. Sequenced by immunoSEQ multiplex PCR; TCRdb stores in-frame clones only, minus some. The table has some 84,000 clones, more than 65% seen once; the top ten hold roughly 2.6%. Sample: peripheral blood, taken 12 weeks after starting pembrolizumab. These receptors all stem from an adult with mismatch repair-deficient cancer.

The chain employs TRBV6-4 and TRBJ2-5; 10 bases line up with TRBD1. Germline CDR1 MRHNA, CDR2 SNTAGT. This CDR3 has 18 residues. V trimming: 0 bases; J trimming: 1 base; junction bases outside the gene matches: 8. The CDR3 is CASSDSTGTGEAQETQYF. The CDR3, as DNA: TGTGCCAGCAGTGACTCGACCGGGACAGGGGAGGCCCAAGAGACCCAGTACTTC.

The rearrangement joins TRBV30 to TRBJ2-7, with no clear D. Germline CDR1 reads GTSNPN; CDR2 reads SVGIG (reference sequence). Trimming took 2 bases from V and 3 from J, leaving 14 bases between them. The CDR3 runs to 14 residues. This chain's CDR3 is CAWSPKVGFYEQYF. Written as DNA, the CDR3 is TGTGCCTGGAGTCCAAAGGTGGGGTTCTACGAGCAGTACTTC.

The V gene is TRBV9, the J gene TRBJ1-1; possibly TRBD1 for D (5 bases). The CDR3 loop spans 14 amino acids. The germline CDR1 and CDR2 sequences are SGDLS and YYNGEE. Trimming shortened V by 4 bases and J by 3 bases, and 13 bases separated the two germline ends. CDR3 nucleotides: TGTGCCAGCAGCCAGCGGGGGGTGGACACTGAAGCTTTCTTT. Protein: CASSQRGVDTEAFF.

CDR3 loop: CASSMLGGYNQPQHF. DNA of the CDR3: TGTGCCAGTAGTATGCTAGGGGGCTACAATCAGCCCCAGCATTTT. The chain combines TRBV19 with TRBJ1-5, with 7 bases fitting TRBD1. This CDR3 is built from 15 residues. Germline assignment: CDR1 LNHDA and CDR2 SQIVND (reference sequence). After removal of 3 bases from V and 3 bases from J, the junction contained 5 bases not matched to a gene.

The CDR3 DNA reads TGTGCCAGCATTAAGGAATACCGGAATGAGCAGTTCTTC. Translating it yields CASIKEYRNEQFF. The chain employs TRBV6-1 and TRBJ2-1; no clear D gene. The germline V gene encodes CDR1 MNHNS and CDR2 SASEGT. The germline V and J ends were trimmed by 7 bases and 7 bases, with 14 bases remaining between them. This CDR3 is built from 13 residues.

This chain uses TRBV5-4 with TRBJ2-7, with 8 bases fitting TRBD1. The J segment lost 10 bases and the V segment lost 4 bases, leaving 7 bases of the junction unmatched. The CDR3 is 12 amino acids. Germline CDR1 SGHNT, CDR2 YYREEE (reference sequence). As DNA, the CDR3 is TGTGCCAGCAGCCCGGACAGGGCGAAACAGTACTTC. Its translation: CASSPDRAKQYF. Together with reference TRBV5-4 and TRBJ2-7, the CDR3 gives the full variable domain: ETGVTQSPTHLIKTRGQQVTLRCSSQSGHNTVSWYQQALGQGPQFIFQYYREEENGRGNFPPRFSGLQFPNYSSELNVNALELDDSALYLCASSPDRAKQYFGPGTRLTVT.

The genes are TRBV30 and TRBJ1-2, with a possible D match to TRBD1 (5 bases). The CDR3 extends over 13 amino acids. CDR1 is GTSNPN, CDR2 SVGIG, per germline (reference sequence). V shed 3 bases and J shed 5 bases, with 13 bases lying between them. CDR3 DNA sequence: TGTGCCTGGAGAAAACAGGCGGGGTATGGCTACACCTTC. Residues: CAWRKQAGYGYTF.

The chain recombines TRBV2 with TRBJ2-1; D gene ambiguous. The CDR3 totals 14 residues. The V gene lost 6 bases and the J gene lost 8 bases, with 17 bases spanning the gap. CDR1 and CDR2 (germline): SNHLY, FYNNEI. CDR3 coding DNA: TGTGCCAGCAGCTCAAAGGAAGCTAGTGATGAGCAGTTCTTC. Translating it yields CASSSKEASDEQFF.

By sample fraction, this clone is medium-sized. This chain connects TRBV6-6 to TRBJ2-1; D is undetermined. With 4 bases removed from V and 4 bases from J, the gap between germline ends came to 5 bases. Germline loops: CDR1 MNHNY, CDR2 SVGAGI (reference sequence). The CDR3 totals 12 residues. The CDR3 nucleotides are TGTGCCAGCAGTTTCCCGTACAATGAGCAGTTCTTC. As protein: CASSFPYNEQFF.

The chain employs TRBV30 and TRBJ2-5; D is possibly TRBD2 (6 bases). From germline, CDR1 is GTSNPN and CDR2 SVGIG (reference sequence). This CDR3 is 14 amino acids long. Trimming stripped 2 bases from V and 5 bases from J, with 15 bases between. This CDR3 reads CAWSSVGRRETQYF. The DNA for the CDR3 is TGTGCCTGGAGTTCGGTAGGGAGGAGGGAGACCCAGTACTTC.

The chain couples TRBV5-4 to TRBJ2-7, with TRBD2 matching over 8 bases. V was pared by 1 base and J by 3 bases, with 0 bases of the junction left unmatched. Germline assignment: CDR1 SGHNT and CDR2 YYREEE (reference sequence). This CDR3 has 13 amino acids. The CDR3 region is CASSLLAGYEQYF. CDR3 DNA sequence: TGTGCCAGCAGCTTGCTAGCGGGCTACGAGCAGTACTTC.

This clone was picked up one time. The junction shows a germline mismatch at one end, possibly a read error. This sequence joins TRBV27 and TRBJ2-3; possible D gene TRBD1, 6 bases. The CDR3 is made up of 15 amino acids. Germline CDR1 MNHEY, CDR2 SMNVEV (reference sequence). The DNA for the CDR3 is TGTGCCAGCAGTTCCGTGGGTGGGGGCACATATACGCAGTATTTT. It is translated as CASSSVGGGTYTQYF.

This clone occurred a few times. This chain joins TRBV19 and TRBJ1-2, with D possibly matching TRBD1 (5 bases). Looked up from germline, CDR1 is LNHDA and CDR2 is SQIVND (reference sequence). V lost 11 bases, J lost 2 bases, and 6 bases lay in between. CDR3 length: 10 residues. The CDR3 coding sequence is TGTGCCGCAGGGAACTATGGCTACACCTTC. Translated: CAAGNYGYTF.

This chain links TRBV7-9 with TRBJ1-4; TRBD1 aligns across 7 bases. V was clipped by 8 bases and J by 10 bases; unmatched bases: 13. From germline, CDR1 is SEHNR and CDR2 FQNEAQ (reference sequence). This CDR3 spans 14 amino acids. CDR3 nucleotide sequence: TGTGCCAGCTCTTCCGACAGGGCCATGGGAAAACTGTTTTTT. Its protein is CASSSDRAMGKLFF.

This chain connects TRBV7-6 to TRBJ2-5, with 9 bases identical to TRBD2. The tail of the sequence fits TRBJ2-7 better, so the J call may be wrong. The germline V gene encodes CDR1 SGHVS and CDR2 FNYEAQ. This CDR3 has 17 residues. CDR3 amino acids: CASSPRPGTSSSYEQYF. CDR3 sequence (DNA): TGTGCCAGCAGCCCTCGCCCGGGGACTAGCAGTTCCTACGAGCAGTACTTC.

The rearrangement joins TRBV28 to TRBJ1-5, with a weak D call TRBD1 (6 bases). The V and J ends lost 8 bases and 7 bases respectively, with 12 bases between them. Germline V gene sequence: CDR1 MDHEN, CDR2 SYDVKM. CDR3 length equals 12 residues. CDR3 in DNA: TGTGCCAGCCACGATGGGGGCCAGCCCCAGCATTTT. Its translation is CASHDGGQPQHF.

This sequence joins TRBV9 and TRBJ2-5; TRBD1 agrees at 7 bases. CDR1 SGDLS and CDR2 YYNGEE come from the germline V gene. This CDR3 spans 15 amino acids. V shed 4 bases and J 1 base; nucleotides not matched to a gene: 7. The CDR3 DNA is TGTGCCAGCAGCCGAGGACAGGCGCCCCAAGAGACCCAGTACTTC. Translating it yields CASSRGQAPQETQYF.

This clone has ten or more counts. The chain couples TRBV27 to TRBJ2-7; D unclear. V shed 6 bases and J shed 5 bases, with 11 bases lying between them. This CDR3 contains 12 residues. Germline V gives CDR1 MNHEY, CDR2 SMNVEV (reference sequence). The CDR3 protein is CASSTDLDEQYF. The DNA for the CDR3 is TGTGCCAGCAGCACAGACTTGGACGAGCAGTACTTC.

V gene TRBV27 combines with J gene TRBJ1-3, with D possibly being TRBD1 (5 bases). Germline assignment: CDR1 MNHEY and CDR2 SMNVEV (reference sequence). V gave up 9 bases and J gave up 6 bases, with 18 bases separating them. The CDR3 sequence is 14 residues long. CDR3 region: CASVGLQGPNTIYF. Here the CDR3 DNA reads TGTGCCAGTGTGGGCCTCCAGGGCCCAAACACCATATATTTT.

For the CDR3, the DNA is TGTGCCAGCAGCCCTAGAGGGAGCGGGAGCACCGGGGAGCTGTTTTTT. Amino acid sequence: CASSPRGSGSTGELFF. The chain is built from TRBV13 and TRBJ2-2; 8 positions match TRBD2. Trimming at V came to 5 bases and at J to 4 bases, leaving 9 bases not matched to a gene. From germline, CDR1 is PRHDT and CDR2 FYEKMQ (reference sequence). The CDR3 is 16 residues long. Looking up the rest from reference TRBV13 and TRBJ2-2 gives the full variable domain: AAGVIQSPRHLIKEKRETATLKCYPIPRHDTVYWYQQGPGQDPQFLISFYEKMQSDKGSIPDRFSAQQFSDYHSELNMSSLELGDSALYFCASSPRGSGSTGELFFGEGSRLTVL.

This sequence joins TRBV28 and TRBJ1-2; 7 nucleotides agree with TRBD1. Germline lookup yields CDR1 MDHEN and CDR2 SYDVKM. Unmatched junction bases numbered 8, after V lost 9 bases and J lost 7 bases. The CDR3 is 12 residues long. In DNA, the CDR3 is TGTGCCAGAGCCGACAGGGCCGGTGGCTACACCTTC. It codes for CARADRAGGYTF.

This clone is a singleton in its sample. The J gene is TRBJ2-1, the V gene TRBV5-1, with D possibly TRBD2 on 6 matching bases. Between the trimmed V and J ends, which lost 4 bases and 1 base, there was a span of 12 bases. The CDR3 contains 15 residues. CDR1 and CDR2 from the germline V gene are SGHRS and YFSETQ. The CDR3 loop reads CASSTSGGSYNEQFF. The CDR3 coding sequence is TGCGCCAGCAGCACCAGTGGAGGGTCCTACAATGAGCAGTTCTTC. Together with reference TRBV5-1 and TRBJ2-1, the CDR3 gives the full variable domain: KAGVTQTPRYLIKTRGQQVTLSCSPISGHRSVSWYQQTPGQGLQFLFEYFSETQRNKGNFPGRFSGRQFSNSRSEMNVSTLELGDSALYLCASSTSGGSYNEQFFGPGTRLTVL.

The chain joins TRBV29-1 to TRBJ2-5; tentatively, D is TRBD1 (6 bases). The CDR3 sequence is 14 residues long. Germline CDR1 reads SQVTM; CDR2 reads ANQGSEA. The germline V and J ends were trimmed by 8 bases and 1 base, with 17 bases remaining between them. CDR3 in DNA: TGCAGCTTTAGCCCGGGACACCTCCAAGAGACCCAGTACTTC. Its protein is CSFSPGHLQETQYF.

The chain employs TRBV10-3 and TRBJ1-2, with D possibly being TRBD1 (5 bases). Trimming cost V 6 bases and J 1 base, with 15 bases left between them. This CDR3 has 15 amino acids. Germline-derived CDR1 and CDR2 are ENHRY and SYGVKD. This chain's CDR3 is CAIREQELLNYGYTF. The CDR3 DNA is TGTGCCATCAGAGAACAGGAACTACTTAACTATGGCTACACCTTC.

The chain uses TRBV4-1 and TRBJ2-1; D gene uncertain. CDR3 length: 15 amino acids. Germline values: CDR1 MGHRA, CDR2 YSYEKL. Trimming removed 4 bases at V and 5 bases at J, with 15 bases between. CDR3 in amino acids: CASSPLSLQNNEQFF. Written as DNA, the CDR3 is TGCGCCAGCAGCCCGTTAAGTTTGCAGAACAATGAGCAGTTCTTC.

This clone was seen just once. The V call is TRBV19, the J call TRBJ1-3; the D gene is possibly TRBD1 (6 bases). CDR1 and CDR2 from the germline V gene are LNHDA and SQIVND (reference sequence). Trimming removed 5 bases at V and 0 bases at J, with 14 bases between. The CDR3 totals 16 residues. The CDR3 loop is CASSPEGQISGNTIYF. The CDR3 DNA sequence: TGTGCCAGTAGTCCCGAGGGACAAATCTCTGGAAACACCATATATTTT.

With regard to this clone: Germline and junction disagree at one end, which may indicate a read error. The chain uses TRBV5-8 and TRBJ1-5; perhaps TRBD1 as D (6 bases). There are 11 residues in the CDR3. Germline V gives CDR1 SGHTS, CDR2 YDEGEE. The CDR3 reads CASSPIGQSAF. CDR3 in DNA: TGTGCCAGCAGCCCGATAGGACAGTCGGCTTTT.

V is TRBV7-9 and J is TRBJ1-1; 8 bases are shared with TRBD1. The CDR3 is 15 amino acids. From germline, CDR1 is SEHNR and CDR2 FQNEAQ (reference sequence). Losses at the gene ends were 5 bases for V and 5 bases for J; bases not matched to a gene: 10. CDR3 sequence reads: CASSPRTGRWTEAFF. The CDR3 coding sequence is TGTGCCAGCAGCCCCCGGACAGGGAGATGGACTGAAGCTTTCTTT.

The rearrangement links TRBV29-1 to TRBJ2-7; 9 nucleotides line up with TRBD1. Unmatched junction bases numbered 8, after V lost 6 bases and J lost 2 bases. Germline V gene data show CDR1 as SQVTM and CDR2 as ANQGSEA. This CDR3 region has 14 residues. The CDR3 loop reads CSVLRDRDPYEQYF. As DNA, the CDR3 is TGCAGCGTGCTCCGGGACAGGGACCCCTACGAGCAGTACTTC.

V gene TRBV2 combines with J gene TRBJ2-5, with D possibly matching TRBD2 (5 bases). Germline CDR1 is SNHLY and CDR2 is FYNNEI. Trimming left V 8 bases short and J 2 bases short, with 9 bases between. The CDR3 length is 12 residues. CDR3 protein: CASAGGQETQYF. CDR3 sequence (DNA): TGTGCCAGCGCGGGCGGTCAAGAGACCCAGTACTTC. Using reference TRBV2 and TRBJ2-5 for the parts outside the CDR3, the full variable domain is EPEVTQTPSHQVTQMGQEVILRCVPISNHLYFYWYRQILGQKVEFLVSFYNNEISEKSEIFDDQFSVERPDGSNFTLKIRSTKLEDSAMYFCASAGGQETQYFGPGTRLLVL.

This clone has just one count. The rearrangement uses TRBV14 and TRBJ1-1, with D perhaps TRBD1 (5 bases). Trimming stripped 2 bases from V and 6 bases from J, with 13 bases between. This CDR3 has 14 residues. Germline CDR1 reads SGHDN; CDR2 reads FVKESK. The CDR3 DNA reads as TGTGCCAGCAGCCAAATAAATAGGGGAGCTGAAGCTTTCTTT. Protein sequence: CASSQINRGAEAFF.

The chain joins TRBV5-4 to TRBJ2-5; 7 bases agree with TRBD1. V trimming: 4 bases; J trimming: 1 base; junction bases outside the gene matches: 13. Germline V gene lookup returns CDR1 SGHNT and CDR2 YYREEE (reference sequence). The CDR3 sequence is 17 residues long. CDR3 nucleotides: TGTGCCAGCAGCCCCCCCGGATTGAGGGGGCCCCAAGAGACCCAGTACTTC. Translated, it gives CASSPPGLRGPQETQYF.